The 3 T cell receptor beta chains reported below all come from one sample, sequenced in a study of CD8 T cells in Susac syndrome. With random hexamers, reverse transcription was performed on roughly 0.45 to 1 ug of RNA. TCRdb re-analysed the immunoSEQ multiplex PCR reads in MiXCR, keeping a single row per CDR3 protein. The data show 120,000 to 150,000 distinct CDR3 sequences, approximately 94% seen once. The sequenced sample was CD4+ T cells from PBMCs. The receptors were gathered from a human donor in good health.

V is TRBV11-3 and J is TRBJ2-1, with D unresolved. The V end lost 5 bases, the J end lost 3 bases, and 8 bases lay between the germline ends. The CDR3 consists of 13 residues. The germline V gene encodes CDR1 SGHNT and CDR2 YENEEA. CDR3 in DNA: TGTGCCAGCAGCACCAGACACTACAATGAGCAGTTCTTC. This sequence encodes CASSTRHYNEQFF.

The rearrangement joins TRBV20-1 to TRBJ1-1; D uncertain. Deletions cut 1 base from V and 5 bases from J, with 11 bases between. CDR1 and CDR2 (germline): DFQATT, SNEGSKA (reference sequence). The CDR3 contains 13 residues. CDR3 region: CSARVGLRTEAFF. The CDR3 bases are TGCAGTGCTAGAGTCGGCCTAAGGACTGAAGCTTTCTTT.

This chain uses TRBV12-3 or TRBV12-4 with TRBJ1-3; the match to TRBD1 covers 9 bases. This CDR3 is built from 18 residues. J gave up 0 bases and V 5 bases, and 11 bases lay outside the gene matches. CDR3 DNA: TGTGCCAGCAGTGCGGGACAGGGCGGCGACCTCTCTGGAAACACCATATATTTT. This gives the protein CASSAGQGGDLSGNTIYF.